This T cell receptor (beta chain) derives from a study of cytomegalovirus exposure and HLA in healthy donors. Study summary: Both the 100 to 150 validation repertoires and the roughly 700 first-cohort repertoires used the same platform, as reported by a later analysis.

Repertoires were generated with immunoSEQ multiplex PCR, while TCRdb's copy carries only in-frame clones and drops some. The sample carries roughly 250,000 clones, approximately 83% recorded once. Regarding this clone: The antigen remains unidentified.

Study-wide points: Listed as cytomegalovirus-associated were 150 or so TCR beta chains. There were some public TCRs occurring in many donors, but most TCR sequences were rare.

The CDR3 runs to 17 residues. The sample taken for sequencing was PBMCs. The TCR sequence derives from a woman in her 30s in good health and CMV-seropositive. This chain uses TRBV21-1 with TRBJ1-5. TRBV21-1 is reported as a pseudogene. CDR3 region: CASSKEGTGRDNQPQHF. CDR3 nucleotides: TGTGCCAGCAGCAAAGAAGGCACAGGGAGGGACAATCAGCCCCAGCATTTT.